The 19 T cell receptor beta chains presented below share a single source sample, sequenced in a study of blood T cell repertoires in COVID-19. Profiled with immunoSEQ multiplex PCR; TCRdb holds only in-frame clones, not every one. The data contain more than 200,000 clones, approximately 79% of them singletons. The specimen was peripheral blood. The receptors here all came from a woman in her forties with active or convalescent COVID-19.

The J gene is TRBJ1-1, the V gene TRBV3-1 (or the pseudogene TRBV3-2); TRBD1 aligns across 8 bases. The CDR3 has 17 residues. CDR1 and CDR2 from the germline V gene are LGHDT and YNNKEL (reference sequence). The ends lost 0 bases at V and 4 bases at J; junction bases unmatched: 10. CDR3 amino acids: CASSQDYGPGGGTEAFF. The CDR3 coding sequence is TGTGCCAGCAGCCAAGATTACGGGCCAGGGGGCGGCACTGAAGCTTTCTTT.

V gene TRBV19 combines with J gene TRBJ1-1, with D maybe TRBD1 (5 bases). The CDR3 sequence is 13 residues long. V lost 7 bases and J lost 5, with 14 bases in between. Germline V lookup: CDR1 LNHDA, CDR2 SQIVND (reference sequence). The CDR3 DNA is TGTGCCAGTAAAATCCAGGGAAGGACTGAAGCTTTCTTT. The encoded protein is CASKIQGRTEAFF.

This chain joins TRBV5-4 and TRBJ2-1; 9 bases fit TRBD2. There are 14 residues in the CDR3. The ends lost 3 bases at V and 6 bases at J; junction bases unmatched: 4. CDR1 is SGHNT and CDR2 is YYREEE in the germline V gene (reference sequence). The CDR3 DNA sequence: TGTGCCAGCAGCTCGGAGCGGGGGGCCAATGAGCAGTTCTTC. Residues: CASSSERGANEQFF.

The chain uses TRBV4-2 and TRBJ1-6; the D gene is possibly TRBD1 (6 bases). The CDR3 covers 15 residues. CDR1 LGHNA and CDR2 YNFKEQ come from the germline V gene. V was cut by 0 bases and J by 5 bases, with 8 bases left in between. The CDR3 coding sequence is TGTGCCAGCAGCCAAGATAGGGGGAATAATTCACCCCTCCACTTT. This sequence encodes CASSQDRGNNSPLHF.

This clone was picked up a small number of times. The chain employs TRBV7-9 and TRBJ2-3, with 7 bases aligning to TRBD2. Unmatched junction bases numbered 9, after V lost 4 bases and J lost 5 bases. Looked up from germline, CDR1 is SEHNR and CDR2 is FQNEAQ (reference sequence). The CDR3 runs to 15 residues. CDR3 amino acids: CASSSRAGVLDTQYF. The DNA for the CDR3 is TGTGCCAGCAGCTCGCGGGCGGGGGTGTTAGATACGCAGTATTTT.

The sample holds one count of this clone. The CDR3 DNA is TGCGCCAGCAGCTTGGTAGTAGCGGGGACCGGGGAGCTGTTTTTT. Its translation is CASSLVVAGTGELFF. This chain uses TRBV5-1 with TRBJ2-2, with 8 positions matching TRBD2. Germline V gives CDR1 SGHRS, CDR2 YFSETQ. The CDR3 is 15 amino acids. After removal of 0 bases from V and 5 bases from J, the junction contained 3 bases not matched to a gene.

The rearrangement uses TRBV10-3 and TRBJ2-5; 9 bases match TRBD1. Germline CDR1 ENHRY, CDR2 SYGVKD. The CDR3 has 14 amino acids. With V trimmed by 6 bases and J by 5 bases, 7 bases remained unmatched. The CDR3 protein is CAIRDRGSGETQYF. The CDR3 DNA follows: TGTGCCATCAGAGACAGGGGGAGTGGGGAGACCCAGTACTTC.

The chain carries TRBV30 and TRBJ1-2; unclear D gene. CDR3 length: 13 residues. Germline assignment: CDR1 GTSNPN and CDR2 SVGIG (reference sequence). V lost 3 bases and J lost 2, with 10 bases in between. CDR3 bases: TGTGCCTGGAGGGTGTCCGGGAACTATGGCTACACCTTC. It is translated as CAWRVSGNYGYTF.

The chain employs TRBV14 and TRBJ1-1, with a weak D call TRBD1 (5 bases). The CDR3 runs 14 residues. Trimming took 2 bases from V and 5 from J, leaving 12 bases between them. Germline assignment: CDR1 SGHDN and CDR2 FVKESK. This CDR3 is CASSQTGGQTEAFF. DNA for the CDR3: TGTGCCAGCAGCCAAACGGGGGGTCAGACTGAAGCTTTCTTT.

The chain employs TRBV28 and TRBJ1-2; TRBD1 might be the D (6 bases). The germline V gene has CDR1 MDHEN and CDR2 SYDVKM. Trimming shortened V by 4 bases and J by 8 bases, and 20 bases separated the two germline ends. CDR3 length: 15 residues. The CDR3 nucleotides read TGTGCCAGCAGTTCGTACAGGGAATGGGCTGGCGGCTACACCTTC. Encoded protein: CASSSYREWAGGYTF.

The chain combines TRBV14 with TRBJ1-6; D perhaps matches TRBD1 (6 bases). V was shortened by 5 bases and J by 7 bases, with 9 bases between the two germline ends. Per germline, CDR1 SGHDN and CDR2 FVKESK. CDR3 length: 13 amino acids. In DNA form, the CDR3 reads TGTGCCAGCAGCTTTACAGGGAATTCACCCCTCCACTTT. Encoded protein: CASSFTGNSPLHF.

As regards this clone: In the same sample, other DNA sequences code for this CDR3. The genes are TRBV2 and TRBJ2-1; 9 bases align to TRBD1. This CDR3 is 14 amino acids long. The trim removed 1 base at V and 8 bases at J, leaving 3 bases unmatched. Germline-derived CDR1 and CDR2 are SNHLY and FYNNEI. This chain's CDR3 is CASSEDRGRDEQFF. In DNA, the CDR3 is TGTGCCAGCAGTGAAGACAGGGGGCGCGATGAGCAGTTCTTC.

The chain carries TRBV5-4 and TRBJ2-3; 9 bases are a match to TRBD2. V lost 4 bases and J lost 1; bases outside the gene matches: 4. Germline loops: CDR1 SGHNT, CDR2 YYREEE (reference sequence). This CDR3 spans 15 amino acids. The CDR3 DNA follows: TGTGCCAGCAGCGCGGGCGGGGGGGGCACAGATACGCAGTATTTT. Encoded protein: CASSAGGGGTDTQYF.

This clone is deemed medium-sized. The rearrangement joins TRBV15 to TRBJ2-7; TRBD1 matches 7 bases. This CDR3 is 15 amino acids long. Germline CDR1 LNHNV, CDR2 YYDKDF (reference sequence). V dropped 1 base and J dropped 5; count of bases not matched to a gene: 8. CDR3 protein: CATSRASTGLHEQYF. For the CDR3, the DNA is TGTGCCACCAGCAGAGCCTCGACAGGGCTGCACGAGCAGTACTTC. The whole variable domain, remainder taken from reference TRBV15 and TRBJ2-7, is DAMVIQNPRYQVTQFGKPVTLSCSQTLNHNVMYWYQQKSSQAPKLLFHYYDKDFNNEADTPDNFQSRRPNTSFCFLDIRSPGLGDTAMYLCATSRASTGLHEQYFGPGTRLTVT.

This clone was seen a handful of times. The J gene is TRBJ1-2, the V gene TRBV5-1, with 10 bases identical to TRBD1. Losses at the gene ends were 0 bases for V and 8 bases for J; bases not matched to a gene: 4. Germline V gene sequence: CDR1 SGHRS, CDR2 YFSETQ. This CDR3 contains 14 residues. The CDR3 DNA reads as TGCGCCAGCAGCTTGGATGGGACAGGGGACGGCTACACCTTC. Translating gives CASSLDGTGDGYTF.

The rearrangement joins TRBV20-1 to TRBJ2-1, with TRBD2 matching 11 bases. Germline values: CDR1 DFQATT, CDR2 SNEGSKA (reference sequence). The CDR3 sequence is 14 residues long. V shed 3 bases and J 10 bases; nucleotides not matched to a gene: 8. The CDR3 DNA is TGCAGTGCTAGTACACTAGCGGGGGTTGGGGAGCAGTTCTTC. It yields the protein CSASTLAGVGEQFF.

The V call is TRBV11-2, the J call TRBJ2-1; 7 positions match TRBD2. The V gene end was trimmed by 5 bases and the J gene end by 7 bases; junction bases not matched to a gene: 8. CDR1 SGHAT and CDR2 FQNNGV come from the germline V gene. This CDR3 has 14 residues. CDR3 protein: CASSPFSGPNEQFF. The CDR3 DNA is TGTGCCAGCAGCCCCTTTAGCGGGCCTAATGAGCAGTTCTTC.

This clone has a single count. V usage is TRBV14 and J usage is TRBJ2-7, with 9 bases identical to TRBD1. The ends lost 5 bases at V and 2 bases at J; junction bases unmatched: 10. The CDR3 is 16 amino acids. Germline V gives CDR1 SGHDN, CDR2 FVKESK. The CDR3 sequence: CASSATPGQGPYEQYF. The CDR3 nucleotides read TGTGCCAGCAGCGCTACTCCGGGACAGGGTCCCTACGAGCAGTACTTC. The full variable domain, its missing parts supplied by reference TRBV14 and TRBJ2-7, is EAGVTQFPSHSVIEKGQTVTLRCDPISGHDNLYWYRRVMGKEIKFLLHFVKESKQDESGMPNNRFLAERTGGTYSTLKVQPAELEDSGVYFCASSATPGQGPYEQYFGPGTRLTVT.

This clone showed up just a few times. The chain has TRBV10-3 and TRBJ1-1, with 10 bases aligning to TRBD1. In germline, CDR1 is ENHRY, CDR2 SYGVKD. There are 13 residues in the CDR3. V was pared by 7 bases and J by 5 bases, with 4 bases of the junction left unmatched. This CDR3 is CAINGQGGTEAFF. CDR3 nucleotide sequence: TGTGCCATCAATGGACAGGGGGGGACTGAAGCTTTCTTT.